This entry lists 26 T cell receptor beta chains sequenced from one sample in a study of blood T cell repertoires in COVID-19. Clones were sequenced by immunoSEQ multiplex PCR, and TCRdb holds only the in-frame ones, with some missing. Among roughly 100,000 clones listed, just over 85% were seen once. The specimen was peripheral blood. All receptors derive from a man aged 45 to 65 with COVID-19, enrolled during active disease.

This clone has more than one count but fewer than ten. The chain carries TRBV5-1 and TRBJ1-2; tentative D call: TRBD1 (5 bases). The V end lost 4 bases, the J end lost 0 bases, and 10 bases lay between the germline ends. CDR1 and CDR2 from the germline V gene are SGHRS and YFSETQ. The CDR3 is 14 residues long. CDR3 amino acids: CASSPGGANYGYTF. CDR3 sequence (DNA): TGCGCCAGCAGCCCGGGGGGTGCTAACTATGGCTACACCTTC.

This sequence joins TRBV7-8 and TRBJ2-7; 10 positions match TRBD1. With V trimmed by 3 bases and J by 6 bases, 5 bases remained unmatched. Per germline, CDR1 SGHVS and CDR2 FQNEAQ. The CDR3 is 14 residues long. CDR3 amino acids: CASSLGQGISEQYF. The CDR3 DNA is TGTGCCAGCAGCTTGGGACAGGGGATTTCCGAGCAGTACTTC.

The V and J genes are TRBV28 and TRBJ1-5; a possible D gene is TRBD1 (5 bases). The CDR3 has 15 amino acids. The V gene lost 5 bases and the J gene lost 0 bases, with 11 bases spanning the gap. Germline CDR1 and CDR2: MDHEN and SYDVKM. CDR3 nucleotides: TGTGCCAGCAGTGCGCCTGACAGTAGCAATCAGCCCCAGCATTTT. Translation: CASSAPDSSNQPQHF. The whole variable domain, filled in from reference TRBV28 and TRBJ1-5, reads DVKVTQSSRYLVKRTGEKVFLECVQDMDHENMFWYRQDPGLGLRLIYFSYDVKMKEKGDIPEGYSVSREKKERFSLILESASTNQTSMYLCASSAPDSSNQPQHFGDGTRLSIL.

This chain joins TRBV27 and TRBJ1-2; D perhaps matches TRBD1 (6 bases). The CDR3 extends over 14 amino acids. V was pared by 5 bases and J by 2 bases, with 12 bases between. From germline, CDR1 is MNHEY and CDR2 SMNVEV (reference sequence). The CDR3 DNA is TGTGCCAGCAGTCCTATTACAGGGAACTATGGCTACACCTTC. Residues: CASSPITGNYGYTF.

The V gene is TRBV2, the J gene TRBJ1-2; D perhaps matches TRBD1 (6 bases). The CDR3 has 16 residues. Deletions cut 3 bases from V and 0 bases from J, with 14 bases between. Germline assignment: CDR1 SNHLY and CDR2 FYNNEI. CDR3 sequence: CASSDVGGLTNYGYTF. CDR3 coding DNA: TGTGCCAGCAGTGACGTTGGGGGCTTAACTAACTATGGCTACACCTTC.

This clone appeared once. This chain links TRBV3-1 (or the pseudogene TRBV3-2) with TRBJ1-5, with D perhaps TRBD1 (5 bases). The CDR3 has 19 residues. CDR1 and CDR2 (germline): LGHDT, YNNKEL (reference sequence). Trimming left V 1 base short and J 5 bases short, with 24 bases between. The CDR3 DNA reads TGTGCCAGCAGCCAAGCTAGAACCGCCAGGGTTGAGTCTGATCAGCCCCAGCATTTT. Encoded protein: CASSQARTARVESDQPQHF.

CDR3 loop: CATSRAGGDGYTF. DNA for the CDR3: TGTGCCACCAGCAGAGCAGGGGGCGATGGCTACACCTTC. The chain couples TRBV15 to TRBJ1-2, with 8 bases fitting TRBD1. CDR1 is LNHNV and CDR2 is YYDKDF in the germline V gene (reference sequence). Germline trimming cut 1 base from V and 6 bases from J; bases unmatched to any gene: 1. The length of the CDR3 is 13 residues.

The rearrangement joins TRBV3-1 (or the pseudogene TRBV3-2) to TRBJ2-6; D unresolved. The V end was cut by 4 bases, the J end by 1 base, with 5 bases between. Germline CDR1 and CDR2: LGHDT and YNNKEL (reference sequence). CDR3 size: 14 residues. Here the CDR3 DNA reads TGTGCCAGCAGCCTTTTATCTGGGGCCAACGTCCTGACTTTC. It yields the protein CASSLLSGANVLTF.

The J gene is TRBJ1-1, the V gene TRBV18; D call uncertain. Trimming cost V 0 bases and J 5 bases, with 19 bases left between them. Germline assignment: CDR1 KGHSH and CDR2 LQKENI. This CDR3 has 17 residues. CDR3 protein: CASSPPGPHRGRTEAFF. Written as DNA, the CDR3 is TGTGCCAGCTCACCACCGGGCCCACACCGGGGAAGGACTGAAGCTTTCTTT.

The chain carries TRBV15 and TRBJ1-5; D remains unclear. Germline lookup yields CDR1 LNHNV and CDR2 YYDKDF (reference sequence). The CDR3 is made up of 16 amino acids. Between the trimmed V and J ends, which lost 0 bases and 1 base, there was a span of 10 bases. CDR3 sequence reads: CATSRDFPTSNQPQHF. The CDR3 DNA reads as TGTGCCACCAGCAGAGATTTCCCGACAAGCAATCAGCCCCAGCATTTT.

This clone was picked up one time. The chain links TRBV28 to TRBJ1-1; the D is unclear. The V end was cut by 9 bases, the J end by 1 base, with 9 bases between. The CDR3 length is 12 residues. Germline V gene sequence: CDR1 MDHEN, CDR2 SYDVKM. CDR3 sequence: CASRTANTEAFF. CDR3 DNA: TGTGCCAGTCGTACAGCGAACACTGAAGCTTTCTTT. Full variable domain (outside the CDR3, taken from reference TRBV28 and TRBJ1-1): DVKVTQSSRYLVKRTGEKVFLECVQDMDHENMFWYRQDPGLGLRLIYFSYDVKMKEKGDIPEGYSVSREKKERFSLILESASTNQTSMYLCASRTANTEAFFGQGTRLTVV.

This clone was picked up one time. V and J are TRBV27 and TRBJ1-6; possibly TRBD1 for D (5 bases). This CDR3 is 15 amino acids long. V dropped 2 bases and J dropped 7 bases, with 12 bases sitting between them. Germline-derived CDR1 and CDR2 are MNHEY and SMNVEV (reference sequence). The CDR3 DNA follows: TGTGCCAGCAGTTTAATCGGGGGGACGAATTCACCCCTCCACTTT. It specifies CASSLIGGTNSPLHF.

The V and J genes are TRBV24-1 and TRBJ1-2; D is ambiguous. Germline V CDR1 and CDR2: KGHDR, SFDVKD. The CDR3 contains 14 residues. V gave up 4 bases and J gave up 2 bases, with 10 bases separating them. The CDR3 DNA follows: TGTGCCACCAGTGAGCCCGGGATGAACTATGGCTACACCTTC. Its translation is CATSEPGMNYGYTF.

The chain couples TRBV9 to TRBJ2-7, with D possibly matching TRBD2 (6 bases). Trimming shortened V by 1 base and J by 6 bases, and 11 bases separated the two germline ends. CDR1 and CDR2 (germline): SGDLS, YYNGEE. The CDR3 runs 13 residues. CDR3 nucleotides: TGTGCCAGCAGCGTATTCGGGGGAGGCGAGCAGTACTTC. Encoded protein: CASSVFGGGEQYF.

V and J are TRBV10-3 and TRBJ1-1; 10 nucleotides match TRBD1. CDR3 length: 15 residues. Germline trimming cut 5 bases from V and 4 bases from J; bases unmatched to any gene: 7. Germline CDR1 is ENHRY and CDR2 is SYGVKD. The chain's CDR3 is CAISQTGGKGTEAFF. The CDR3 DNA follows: TGTGCCATCAGTCAGACAGGGGGCAAGGGCACTGAAGCTTTCTTT.

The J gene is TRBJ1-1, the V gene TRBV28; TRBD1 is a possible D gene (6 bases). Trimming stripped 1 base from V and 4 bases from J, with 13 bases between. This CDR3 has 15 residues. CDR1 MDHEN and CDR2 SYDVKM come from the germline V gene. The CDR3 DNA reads TGTGCCAGCAGTTTATCCTTCACAGGGAGCACTGAAGCTTTCTTT. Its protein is CASSLSFTGSTEAFF.

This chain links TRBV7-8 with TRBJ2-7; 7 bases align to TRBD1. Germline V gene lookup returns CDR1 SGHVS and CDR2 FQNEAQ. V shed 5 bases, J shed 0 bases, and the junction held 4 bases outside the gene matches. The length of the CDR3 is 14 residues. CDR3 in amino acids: CASSAQGSSYEQYF. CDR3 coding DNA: TGTGCCAGCAGCGCACAGGGGAGCTCCTACGAGCAGTACTTC. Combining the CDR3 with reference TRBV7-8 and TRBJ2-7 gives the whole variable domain GAGVSQSPRYKVAKRGQDVALRCDPISGHVSLFWYQQALGQGPEFLTYFQNEAQLDKSGLPSDRFFAERPEGSVSTLKIQRTQQEDSAVYLCASSAQGSSYEQYFGPGTRLTVT.

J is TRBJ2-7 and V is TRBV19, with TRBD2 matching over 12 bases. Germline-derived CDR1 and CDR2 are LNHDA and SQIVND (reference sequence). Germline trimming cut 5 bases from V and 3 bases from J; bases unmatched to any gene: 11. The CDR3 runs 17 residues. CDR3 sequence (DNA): TGTGCCAGTAGTCCCCCCAGGTCTAGCGGGGGGGTCTACGAGCAGTACTTC. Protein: CASSPPRSSGGVYEQYF.

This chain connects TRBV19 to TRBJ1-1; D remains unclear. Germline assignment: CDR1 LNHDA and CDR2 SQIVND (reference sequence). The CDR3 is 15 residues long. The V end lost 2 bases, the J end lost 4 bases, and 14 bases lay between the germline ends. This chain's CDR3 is CASSIIGSRGTEAFF. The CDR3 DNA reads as TGTGCCAGTAGTATAATTGGCAGTCGGGGCACTGAAGCTTTCTTT.

CDR3 residues: CASSQDWASTRYEQYF. The CDR3 coding sequence is TGTGCCAGCAGCCAAGATTGGGCTTCTACAAGGTACGAGCAGTACTTC. This rearrangement joins TRBV4-2 to TRBJ2-7; D ambiguous. Trimming removed 0 bases from V and 4 bases from J, with 16 bases in between. CDR3 size: 16 residues. CDR1 is LGHNA and CDR2 is YNFKEQ in the germline V gene.

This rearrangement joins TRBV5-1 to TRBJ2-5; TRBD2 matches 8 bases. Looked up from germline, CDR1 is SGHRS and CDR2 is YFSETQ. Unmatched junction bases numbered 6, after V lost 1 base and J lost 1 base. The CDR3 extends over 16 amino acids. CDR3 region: CASSLYLAGSQETQYF. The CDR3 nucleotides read TGCGCCAGCAGCTTGTATTTAGCGGGAAGCCAAGAGACCCAGTACTTC.

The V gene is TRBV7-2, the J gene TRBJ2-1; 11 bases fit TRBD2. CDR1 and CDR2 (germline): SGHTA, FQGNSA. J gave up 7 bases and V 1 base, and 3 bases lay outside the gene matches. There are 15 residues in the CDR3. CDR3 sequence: CASSLGLAGGNEQFF. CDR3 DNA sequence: TGTGCCAGCAGCTTAGGGCTAGCGGGGGGAAATGAGCAGTTCTTC.

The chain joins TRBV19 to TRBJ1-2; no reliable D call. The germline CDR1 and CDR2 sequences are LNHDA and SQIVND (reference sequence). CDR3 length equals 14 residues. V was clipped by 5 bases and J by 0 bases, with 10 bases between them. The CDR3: CASSVSAANYGYTF. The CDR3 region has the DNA TGTGCCAGTAGTGTGTCCGCAGCTAACTATGGCTACACCTTC. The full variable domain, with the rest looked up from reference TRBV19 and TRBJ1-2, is DGGITQSPKYLFRKEGQNVTLSCEQNLNHDAMYWYRQDPGQGLRLIYYSQIVNDFQKGDIAEGYSVSREKKESFPLTVTSAQKNPTAFYLCASSVSAANYGYTFGSGTRLTVV.

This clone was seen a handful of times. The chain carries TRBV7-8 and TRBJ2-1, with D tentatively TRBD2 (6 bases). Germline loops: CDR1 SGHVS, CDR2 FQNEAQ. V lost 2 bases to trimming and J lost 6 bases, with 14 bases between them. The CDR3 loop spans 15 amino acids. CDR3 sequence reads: CASSLTRLVVNEQFF. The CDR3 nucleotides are TGTGCCAGCAGCTTAACGAGACTAGTTGTCAATGAGCAGTTCTTC.

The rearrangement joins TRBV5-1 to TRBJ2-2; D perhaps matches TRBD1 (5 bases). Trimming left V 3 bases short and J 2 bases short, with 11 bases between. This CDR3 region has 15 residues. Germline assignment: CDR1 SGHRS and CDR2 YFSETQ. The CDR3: CASSYGRENTGELFF. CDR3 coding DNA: TGCGCCAGCAGCTACGGCAGGGAAAACACCGGGGAGCTGTTTTTT.

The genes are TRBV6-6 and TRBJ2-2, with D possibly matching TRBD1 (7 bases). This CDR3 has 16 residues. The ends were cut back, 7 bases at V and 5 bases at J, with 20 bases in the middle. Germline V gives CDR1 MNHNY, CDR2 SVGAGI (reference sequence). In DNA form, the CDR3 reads TGTGCCAGCATAAATTCGGAGGGGGCGAGGACCGGGGAGCTGTTTTTT. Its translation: CASINSEGARTGELFF.